This entry concerns a single TCR beta chain. In the original workflow: Reference gene primer amplification in the assay estimated nucleated cell counts. The repertoire was sequenced with immunoSEQ multiplex PCR; TCRdb's copy has only in-frame clones and lacks some. For V, J and clone size, that table is used; D and trimming come from the DNA. In the table there are 150,000 or so clones, over 75% of which are singletons. This entry is derived from a study of blood T cell repertoires in COVID-19. The ends lost 3 bases at V and 1 base at J; junction bases unmatched: 5. The CDR3 totals 15 residues. Per the germline V gene, CDR1 is MGHRA and CDR2 is YSYEKL.

Material for sequencing was peripheral blood. The clonotype was recovered from a human donor in a cohort sampled during active COVID-19. This chain joins TRBV4-1 and TRBJ1-1, with 7 positions matching TRBD1. The chain's CDR3 is CASSHPTGRNTEAFF. CDR3 coding DNA: TGCGCCAGCAGCCATCCGACAGGGCGGAACACTGAAGCTTTCTTT.